The TCR beta chain under discussion was sequenced for a study of CD8 T cells in Susac syndrome. The V end lost 5 bases, the J end lost 1 base, and 11 bases lay between the germline ends. The CDR3 length is 13 residues. The germline gives CDR1 SQVTM, CDR2 ANQGSEA. After extraction with the RNeasy kit, roughly 0.5 to 1 ug of the RNA was reverse transcribed using random hexamers. TCR beta CDR3 was amplified by immunoSEQ covering 54 Vbeta and 13 Jbeta. MiXCR, run by TCRdb on the immunoSEQ multiplex PCR reads, gives a single entry per CDR3 protein. Of more than 150,000 distinct CDR3 sequences in the sample, 85% to 95% were seen once.

The sample was CD4+ T cells from PBMCs. The chain uses TRBV29-1 and TRBJ2-5; D is unresolved. The sequence was obtained from a human donor with Susac syndrome. This CDR3 is CSVSRLGQETQYF. The CDR3 DNA is TGCAGCGTTTCTCGACTGGGCCAAGAGACCCAGTACTTC.